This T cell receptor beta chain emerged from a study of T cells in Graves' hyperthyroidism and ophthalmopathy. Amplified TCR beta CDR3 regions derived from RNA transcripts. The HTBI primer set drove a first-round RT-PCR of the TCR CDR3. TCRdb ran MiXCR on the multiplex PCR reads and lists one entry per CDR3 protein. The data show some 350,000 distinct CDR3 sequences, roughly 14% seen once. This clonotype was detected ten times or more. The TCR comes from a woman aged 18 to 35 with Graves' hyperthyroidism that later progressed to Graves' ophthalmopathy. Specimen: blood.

CDR3: CASSLGQWADTQYF. CDR3 DNA sequence: TGTGCCAGCAGCTTAGGACAGTGGGCAGATACGCAGTATTTT. The J gene is TRBJ2-3, the V gene TRBV11-2; D perhaps matches TRBD1 (5 bases). Germline lookup yields CDR1 SGHAT and CDR2 FQNNGV. The V and J ends lost 1 base and 4 bases respectively, with 9 bases between them. This CDR3 is built from 14 residues. Using reference TRBV11-2 and TRBJ2-3 for the parts outside the CDR3, the full variable domain is EAGVAQSPRYKIIEKRQSVAFWCNPISGHATLYWYQQILGQGPKLLIQFQNNGVVDDSQLPKDRFSAERLKGVDSTLKIQPAKLEDSAVYLCASSLGQWADTQYFGPGTRLTVL.